This record concerns one T cell receptor beta chain sequence. J was trimmed by 4 bases and V by 10 bases; bases with no gene match: 7. This CDR3 contains 12 residues. Looked up from germline, CDR1 is MNHEY and CDR2 is SVGAGI. Sequencing used immunoSEQ multiplex PCR; TCRdb keeps in-frame clones, though not all of them. The table has about 130,000 clones, roughly 94% seen once. The data derive from a study of control samples from healthy donors and cancer patients. The sample was PBMCs. The source is a man between 60 and 75 years old with colorectal cancer. The rearrangement uses TRBV6-5 and TRBJ2-7, with 7 bases lining up with TRBD1. The CDR3 region is CANQGEWYEQYF. The DNA of the CDR3 is TGTGCCAACCAGGGGGAGTGGTACGAGCAGTACTTC.